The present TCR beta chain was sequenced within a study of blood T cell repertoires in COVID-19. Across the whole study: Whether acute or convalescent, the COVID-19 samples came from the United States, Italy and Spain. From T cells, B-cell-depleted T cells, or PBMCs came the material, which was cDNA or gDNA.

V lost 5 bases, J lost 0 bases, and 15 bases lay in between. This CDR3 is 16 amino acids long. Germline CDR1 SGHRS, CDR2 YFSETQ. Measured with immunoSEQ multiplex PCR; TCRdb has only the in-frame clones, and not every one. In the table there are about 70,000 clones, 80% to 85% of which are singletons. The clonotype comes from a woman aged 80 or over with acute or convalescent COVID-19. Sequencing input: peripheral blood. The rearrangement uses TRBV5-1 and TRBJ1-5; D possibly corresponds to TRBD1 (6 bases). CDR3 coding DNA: TGCGCCAGCAGTCATGGACAGATCCTTAGCAATCAGCCCCAGCATTTT. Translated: CASSHGQILSNQPQHF.